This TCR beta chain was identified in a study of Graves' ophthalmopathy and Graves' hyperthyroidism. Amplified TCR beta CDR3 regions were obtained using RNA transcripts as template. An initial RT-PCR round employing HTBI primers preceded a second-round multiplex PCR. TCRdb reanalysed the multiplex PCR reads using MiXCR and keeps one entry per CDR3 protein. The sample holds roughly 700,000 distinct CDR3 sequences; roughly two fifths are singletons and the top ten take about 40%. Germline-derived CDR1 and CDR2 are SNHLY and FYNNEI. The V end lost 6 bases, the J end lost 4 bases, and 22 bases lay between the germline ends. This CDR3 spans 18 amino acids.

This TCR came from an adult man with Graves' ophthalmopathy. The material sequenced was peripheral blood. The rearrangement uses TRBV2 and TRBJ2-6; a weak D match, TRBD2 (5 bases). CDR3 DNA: TGTGCCAGCAGCCGAGGGATATTAAATTTAGGGGGGGCCAACGTCCTGACTTTC. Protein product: CASSRGILNLGGANVLTF.